These 13 T cell receptor beta chains share one sample of origin, sequenced in a study of T cell responses to AZD1222 COVID-19 vaccine (dated by TCRdb to 2020 to 2023). Taken with the paper, the label for time point translates to: about 28 days (+/-7) after the second vaccine dose. Libraries came from the immunoSEQ multiplex PCR assay. TCRdb retrieved this table from immuneACCESS and kept in-frame rearrangements only. Not all clones are present; in checked studies, unresolved V genes account for under half, and no reason is known for the remainder. The sample table contains 180,000 or so clones; only one count was recorded for 80% to 95% of them. Together, the top ten hold more than 1.5% of the sample. Sequenced here: peripheral blood, sampled 28 days after the second AZD1222 dose. All receptors derive from an adult who received the AZD1222 COVID-19 vaccine.

This clone has just one count. The rearrangement joins TRBV5-1 to TRBJ2-1, with 13 nucleotides matching TRBD2. There are 17 residues in the CDR3. The germline V gene has CDR1 SGHRS and CDR2 YFSETQ. V dropped 4 bases and J dropped 7; count of bases not matched to a gene: 11. The CDR3 sequence: CASSATSGRARGNEQFF. The DNA of the CDR3 is TGCGCCAGCAGCGCCACTAGCGGGAGGGCCAGGGGGAATGAGCAGTTCTTC.

The J gene is TRBJ1-1, the V gene TRBV29-1, with 7 bases lining up with TRBD1. Unmatched junction bases numbered 8, after V lost 5 bases and J lost 2 bases. The CDR3 is 14 amino acids. CDR1 and CDR2 (germline): SQVTM, ANQGSEA. The CDR3: CSVITGVSNTEAFF. In DNA, the CDR3 is TGCAGCGTTATTACAGGGGTTAGCAACACTGAAGCTTTCTTT. The variable domain in full, completed from reference TRBV29-1 and TRBJ1-1, reads SAVISQKPSRDICQRGTSLTIQCQVDSQVTMMFWYRQQPGQSLTLIATANQGSEATYESGFVIDKFPISRPNLTFSTLTVSNMSPEDSSIYLCSVITGVSNTEAFFGQGTRLTVV.

The rearrangement links TRBV7-9 to TRBJ1-4; D call uncertain. The CDR3 contains 11 residues. Germline CDR1 SEHNR, CDR2 FQNEAQ (reference sequence). Trimming shortened V by 4 bases and J by 8 bases, and 5 bases separated the two germline ends. This CDR3 reads CASSYTEKLFF. CDR3 nucleotides: TGTGCCAGCAGCTACACAGAAAAACTGTTTTTT.

The chain has TRBV9 and TRBJ2-1, with TRBD2 matching over 13 bases. Germline CDR1 is SGDLS and CDR2 is YYNGEE. The V segment lost 0 bases and the J segment 7 bases; nucleotides outside the gene matches: 7. The CDR3 consists of 17 residues. The CDR3 loop is CASSVVPGLAGVNEQFF. The CDR3 DNA is TGTGCCAGCAGCGTAGTCCCCGGACTAGCGGGGGTAAATGAGCAGTTCTTC.

V is TRBV12-3 or TRBV12-4 and J is TRBJ2-5; D uncertain. Trimming removed 7 bases from V and 1 base from J, with 10 bases in between. The length of the CDR3 is 13 residues. The CDR3 bases are TGTGCCAGCACCAGGCCCGCCCAAGAGACCCAGTACTTC. Protein sequence: CASTRPAQETQYF.

This sequence joins TRBV12-3 or TRBV12-4 and TRBJ1-5; D not resolved. Trimming cost V 6 bases and J 5 bases, with 11 bases left between them. This CDR3 has 13 residues. The CDR3 sequence is CASRTLGDQPQHF. The CDR3 DNA reads as TGTGCCAGCAGGACCCTGGGAGATCAGCCCCAGCATTTT.

CDR3 bases: TGTGCCAGCAGCTTAAGACAGGGGTTGACTGGAAACACCATATATTTT. It yields the protein CASSLRQGLTGNTIYF. The chain joins TRBV7-8 to TRBJ1-3, with TRBD1 matching 8 bases. The CDR3 has 16 amino acids. The J segment lost 2 bases and the V segment lost 2 bases, leaving 5 bases of the junction unmatched. Germline CDR1 is SGHVS and CDR2 is FQNEAQ.

The chain links TRBV10-3 to TRBJ2-5, with TRBD2 as a possible D gene (6 bases). Germline V gives CDR1 ENHRY, CDR2 SYGVKD. CDR3 length: 13 amino acids. V lost 6 bases to trimming and J lost 5 bases, with 13 bases between them. CDR3: CAIRSSAQETQYF. For the CDR3, the DNA is TGTGCCATCAGGTCTAGCGCCCAGGAGACCCAGTACTTC.

The chain has TRBV10-3 and TRBJ2-2; 8 nucleotides align to TRBD2. The CDR3 is 15 residues long. V lost 4 bases, J lost 3 bases, and 4 bases stayed unmatched. The germline CDR1 and CDR2 sequences are ENHRY and SYGVKD. As DNA, the CDR3 is TGTGCCATCAGTGCAATGCGGGAGGACACCGGGGAGCTGTTTTTT. Translated, it gives CAISAMREDTGELFF.

V and J are TRBV12-3 or TRBV12-4 and TRBJ1-1; 8 bases align to TRBD1. CDR3 length equals 13 residues. The V and J ends lost 5 bases and 8 bases, in that order; junction bases with no gene match: 7. The CDR3 DNA reads as TGTGCCAGCAGTCCGGACAGGGCAAGGGAAGCTTTCTTT. Its translation is CASSPDRAREAFF.

The rearrangement joins TRBV29-1 to TRBJ1-1; maybe TRBD1 (5 bases). Trimming took 8 bases from V and 1 from J, leaving 17 bases between them. The CDR3 extends over 14 amino acids. In germline, CDR1 is SQVTM, CDR2 ANQGSEA. Written as DNA, the CDR3 is TGCAGCTCGATAGACCAGGGTAGGAACACTGAAGCTTTCTTT. Protein sequence: CSSIDQGRNTEAFF.

The chain couples TRBV12-3 or TRBV12-4 to TRBJ1-2; D not resolved. Trimming stripped 2 bases from V and 4 bases from J, with 5 bases between. The CDR3 runs 12 residues. CDR3 sequence (DNA): TGTGCCAGCAGTTTAAGTATCTATGGCTACACCTTC. Its translation: CASSLSIYGYTF.

In regard to this clone: Other nucleotide sequences from this sample produce the same CDR3. The CDR3 coding sequence is TGTGCCAGCAGCTCACTCTACGAGCAGTACTTC. This encodes CASSSLYEQYF. The chain carries TRBV7-9 and TRBJ2-7; D unclear. The V gene's germline CDR1 is SEHNR and CDR2 FQNEAQ (reference sequence). Trimming left V 4 bases short and J 3 bases short, with 4 bases between. The CDR3 sequence is 11 residues long.